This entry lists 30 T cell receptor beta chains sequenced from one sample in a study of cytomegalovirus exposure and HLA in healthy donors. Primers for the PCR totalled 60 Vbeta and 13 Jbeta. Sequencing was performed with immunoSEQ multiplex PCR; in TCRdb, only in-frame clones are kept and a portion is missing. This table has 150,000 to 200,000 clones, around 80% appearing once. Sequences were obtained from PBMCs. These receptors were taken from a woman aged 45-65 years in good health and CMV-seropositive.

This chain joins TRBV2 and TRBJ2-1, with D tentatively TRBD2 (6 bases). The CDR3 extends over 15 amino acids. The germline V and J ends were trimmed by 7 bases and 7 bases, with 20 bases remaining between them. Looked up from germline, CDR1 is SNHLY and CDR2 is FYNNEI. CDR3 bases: TGTGCCAGCACTGGTGGGTCTAGCGTTGGGAATGAGCAGTTCTTC. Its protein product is CASTGGSSVGNEQFF.

The CDR3 spells CASSEDRRASGYTF. Written as DNA, the CDR3 is TGTGCCAGCAGTGAGGACAGGCGCGCTTCGGGCTACACCTTC. The chain links TRBV6-4 to TRBJ1-2; 7 nucleotides agree with TRBD1. Germline V gene data show CDR1 as MRHNA and CDR2 as SNTAGT. The ends lost 3 bases at V and 8 bases at J; junction bases unmatched: 9. The CDR3 contains 14 residues.

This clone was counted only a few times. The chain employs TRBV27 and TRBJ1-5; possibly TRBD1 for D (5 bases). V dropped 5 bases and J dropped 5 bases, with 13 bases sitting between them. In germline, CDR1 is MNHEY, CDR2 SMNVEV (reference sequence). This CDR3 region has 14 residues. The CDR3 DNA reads TGTGCCAGCAGTCCCCTACAGGATTATCAGCCCCAGCATTTT. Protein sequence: CASSPLQDYQPQHF.

CDR3 sequence reads: CSASWGQQYF. Written as DNA, the CDR3 is TGCAGTGCTAGTTGGGGGCAGCAGTACTTC. The chain has TRBV20-1 and TRBJ2-7, with D tentatively TRBD1 (6 bases). Trimming stripped 3 bases from V and 8 bases from J, with 8 bases between. The length of the CDR3 is 10 residues. Germline V lookup: CDR1 DFQATT, CDR2 SNEGSKA (reference sequence).

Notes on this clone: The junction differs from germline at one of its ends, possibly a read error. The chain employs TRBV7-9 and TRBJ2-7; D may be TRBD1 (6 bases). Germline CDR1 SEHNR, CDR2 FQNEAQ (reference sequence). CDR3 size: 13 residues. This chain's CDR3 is CSSSLEIGTTPYF. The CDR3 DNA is TGTTCCAGCAGCCTCGAAATTGGGACAACGCCGTACTTC.

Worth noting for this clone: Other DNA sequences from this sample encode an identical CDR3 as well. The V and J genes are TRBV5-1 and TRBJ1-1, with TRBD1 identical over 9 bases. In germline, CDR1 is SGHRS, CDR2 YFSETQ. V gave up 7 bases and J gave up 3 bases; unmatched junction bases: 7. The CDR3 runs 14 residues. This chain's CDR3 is CASRRDRVDTEAFF. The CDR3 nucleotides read TGCGCCAGCCGAAGGGACAGGGTTGACACTGAAGCTTTCTTT.

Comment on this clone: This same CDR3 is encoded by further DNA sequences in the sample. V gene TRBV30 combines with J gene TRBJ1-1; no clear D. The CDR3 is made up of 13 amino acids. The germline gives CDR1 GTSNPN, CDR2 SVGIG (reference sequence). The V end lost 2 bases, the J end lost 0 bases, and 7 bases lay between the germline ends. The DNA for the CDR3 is TGTGCCTGGAGTTCAGACATGAACACTGAAGCTTTCTTT. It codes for CAWSSDMNTEAFF.

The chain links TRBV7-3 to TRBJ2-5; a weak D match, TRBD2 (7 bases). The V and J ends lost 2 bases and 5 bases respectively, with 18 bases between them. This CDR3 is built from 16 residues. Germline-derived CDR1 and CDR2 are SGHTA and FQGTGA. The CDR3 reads CASSLSVGGGGETQYF. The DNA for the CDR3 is TGTGCCAGCAGCTTATCAGTTGGGGGGGGCGGGGAGACCCAGTACTTC.

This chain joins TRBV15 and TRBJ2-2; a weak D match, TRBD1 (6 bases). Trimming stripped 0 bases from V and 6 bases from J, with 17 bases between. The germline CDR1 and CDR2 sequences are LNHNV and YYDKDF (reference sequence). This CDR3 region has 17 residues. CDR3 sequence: CATSRDGGLLRAGELFF. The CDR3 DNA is TGTGCCACCAGCAGAGATGGGGGCCTCCTTAGGGCCGGGGAGCTGTTTTTT.

The DNA of the CDR3 is TGTGCCAGCAGTTACTTGGGAGGGGGCTATGGCTACACCTTC. This translates into CASSYLGGGYGYTF. The chain combines TRBV6-5 with TRBJ1-2, with D maybe TRBD1 (6 bases). The germline gives CDR1 MNHEY, CDR2 SVGAGI. Between the trimmed V and J ends, which lost 1 base and 4 bases, there was a span of 10 bases. This CDR3 contains 14 residues.

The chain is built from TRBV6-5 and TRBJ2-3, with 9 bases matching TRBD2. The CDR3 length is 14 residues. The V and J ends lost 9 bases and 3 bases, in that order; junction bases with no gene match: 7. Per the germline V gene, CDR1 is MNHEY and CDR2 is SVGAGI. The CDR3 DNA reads TGTGCCAGTGCGCCGCGGGGGGGGACAGATACGCAGTATTTT. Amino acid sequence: CASAPRGGTDTQYF.

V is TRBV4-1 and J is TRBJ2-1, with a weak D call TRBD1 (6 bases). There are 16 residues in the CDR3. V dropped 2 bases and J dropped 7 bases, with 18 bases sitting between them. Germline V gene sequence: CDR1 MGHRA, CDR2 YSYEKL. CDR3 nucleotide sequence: TGCGCCAGCAGCCAAACTACTAAGGGGGTCTTGAATGAGCAGTTCTTC. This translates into CASSQTTKGVLNEQFF.

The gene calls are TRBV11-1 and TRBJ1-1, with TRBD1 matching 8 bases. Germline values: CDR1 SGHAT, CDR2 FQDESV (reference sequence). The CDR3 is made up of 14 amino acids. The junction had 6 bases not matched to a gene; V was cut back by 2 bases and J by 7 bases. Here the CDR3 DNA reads TGTGCCAGCAGCTTAAGGCGCGGGACAGGTGAAGCTTTCTTT. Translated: CASSLRRGTGEAFF.

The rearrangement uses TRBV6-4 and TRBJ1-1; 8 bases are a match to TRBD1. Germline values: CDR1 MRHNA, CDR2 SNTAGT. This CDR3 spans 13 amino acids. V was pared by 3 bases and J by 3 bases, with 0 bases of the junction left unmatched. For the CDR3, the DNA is TGTGCCAGCAGTGAACAGGGGGACACTGAAGCTTTCTTT. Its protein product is CASSEQGDTEAFF.

The CDR3 bases are TGTGCCAGCAGCTTATCTCCTATCGCCTACAATGAGCAGTTCTTC. This codes for CASSLSPIAYNEQFF. V and J are TRBV7-6 and TRBJ2-1; no clear D gene. There are 15 residues in the CDR3. Trimming shortened V by 2 bases and J by 2 bases, and 10 bases separated the two germline ends. The V gene's germline CDR1 is SGHVS and CDR2 FNYEAQ. The full variable domain, rest sourced from reference TRBV7-6 and TRBJ2-1, is GAGVSQSPRYKVTKRGQDVALRCDPISGHVSLYWYRQALGQGPEFLTYFNYEAQQDKSGLPNDRFSAERPEGSISTLTIQRTEQRDSAMYRCASSLSPIAYNEQFFGPGTRLTVL.

The CDR3 spells CASEAGGQTETQYF. CDR3 DNA sequence: TGTGCCAGCGAAGCGGGGGGCCAGACTGAGACCCAGTACTTC. The chain couples TRBV6-1 to TRBJ2-5; 9 positions agree with TRBD2. V dropped 8 bases and J dropped 5; count of bases not matched to a gene: 9. The germline V gene encodes CDR1 MNHNS and CDR2 SASEGT. The length of the CDR3 is 14 residues.

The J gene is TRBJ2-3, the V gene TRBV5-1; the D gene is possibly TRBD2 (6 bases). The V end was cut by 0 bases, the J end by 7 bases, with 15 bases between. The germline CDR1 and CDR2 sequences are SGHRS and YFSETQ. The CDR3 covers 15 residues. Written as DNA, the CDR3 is TGCGCCAGCAGCTTGGGACTAGTAGATCCGAATACGCAGTATTTT. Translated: CASSLGLVDPNTQYF.

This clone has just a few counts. The CDR3 coding sequence is TGTGCCAGCAGGATAACAGGCGACTACAATGAGCAGTTCTTC. Protein product: CASRITGDYNEQFF. The rearrangement joins TRBV6-1 to TRBJ2-1, with a tentative D call TRBD1 (5 bases). V was shortened by 6 bases and J by 3 bases, with 12 bases between the two germline ends. The CDR3 is made up of 14 amino acids. Germline-derived CDR1 and CDR2 are MNHNS and SASEGT.

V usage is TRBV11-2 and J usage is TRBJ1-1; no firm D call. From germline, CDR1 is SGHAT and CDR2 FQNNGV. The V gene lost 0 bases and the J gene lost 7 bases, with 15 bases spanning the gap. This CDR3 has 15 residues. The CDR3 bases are TGTGCCAGCAGCTTAGATCCAGGACTGAAGAGTGAAGCTTTCTTT. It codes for CASSLDPGLKSEAFF.

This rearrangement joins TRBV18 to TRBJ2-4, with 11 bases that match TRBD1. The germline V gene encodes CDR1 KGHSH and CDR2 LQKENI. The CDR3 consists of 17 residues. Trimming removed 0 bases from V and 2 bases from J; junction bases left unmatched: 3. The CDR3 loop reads CASSPPPDRGPKNIQYF. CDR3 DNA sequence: TGTGCCAGCTCACCACCGCCGGACAGGGGGCCCAAAAACATTCAGTACTTC.

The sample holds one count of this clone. The CDR3 bases are TGTGCCAGCAGCTTAGCCTGGACATCTGGAAACACCATATATTTT. Amino acids: CASSLAWTSGNTIYF. This chain connects TRBV13 to TRBJ1-3, with D perhaps matching TRBD1 (5 bases). The CDR3 loop spans 15 amino acids. The V gene's germline CDR1 is PRHDT and CDR2 FYEKMQ (reference sequence). V lost 1 base, J lost 1 base, and 8 bases lay in between.

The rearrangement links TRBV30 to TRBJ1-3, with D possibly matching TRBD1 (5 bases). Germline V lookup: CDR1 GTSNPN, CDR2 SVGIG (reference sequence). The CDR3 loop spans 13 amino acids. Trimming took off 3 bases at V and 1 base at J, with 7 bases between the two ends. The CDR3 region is CAWSRASGNTIYF. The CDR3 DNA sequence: TGTGCCTGGAGCAGGGCATCTGGAAACACCATATATTTT.

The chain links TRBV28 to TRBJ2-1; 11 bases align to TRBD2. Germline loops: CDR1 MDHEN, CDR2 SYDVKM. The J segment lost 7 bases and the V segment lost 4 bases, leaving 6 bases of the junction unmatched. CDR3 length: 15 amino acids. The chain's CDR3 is CASSSSGGPPNEQFF. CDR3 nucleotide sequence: TGTGCCAGCAGTTCTAGCGGGGGGCCCCCTAATGAGCAGTTCTTC.

The CDR3 DNA is TGCGCCAGCAGTACGGGGGGACAGGGGAGCGAGCAGTACTTC. This translates into CASSTGGQGSEQYF. This chain uses TRBV5-1 with TRBJ2-7, with 10 bases matching TRBD1. This CDR3 has 14 residues. Germline CDR1 SGHRS, CDR2 YFSETQ. V lost 5 bases, J lost 6 bases, and 8 bases stayed unmatched.

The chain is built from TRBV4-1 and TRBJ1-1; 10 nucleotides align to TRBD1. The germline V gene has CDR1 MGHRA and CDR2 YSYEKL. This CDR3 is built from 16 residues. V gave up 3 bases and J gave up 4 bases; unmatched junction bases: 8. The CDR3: CASSHLGTGAITEAFF. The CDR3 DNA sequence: TGCGCCAGCAGCCACCTTGGGACAGGGGCGATCACTGAAGCTTTCTTT.

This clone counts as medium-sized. The CDR3, as DNA: TGTGCCACCGGGAATCTGAACACCGGGGAGCTGTTTTTT. Amino acid sequence: CATGNLNTGELFF. The chain combines TRBV2 with TRBJ2-2; TRBD2 is a possible D gene (5 bases). The CDR3 loop spans 13 amino acids. Germline CDR1 reads SNHLY; CDR2 reads FYNNEI. The V end lost 10 bases, the J end lost 1 base, and 10 bases lay between the germline ends.

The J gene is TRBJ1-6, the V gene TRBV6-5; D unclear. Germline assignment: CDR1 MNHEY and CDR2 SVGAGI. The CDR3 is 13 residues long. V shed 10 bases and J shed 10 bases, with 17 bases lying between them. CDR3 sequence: CATQLGRESPLHF. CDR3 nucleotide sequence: TGTGCCACTCAATTGGGCCGAGAGTCACCCCTCCACTTT.

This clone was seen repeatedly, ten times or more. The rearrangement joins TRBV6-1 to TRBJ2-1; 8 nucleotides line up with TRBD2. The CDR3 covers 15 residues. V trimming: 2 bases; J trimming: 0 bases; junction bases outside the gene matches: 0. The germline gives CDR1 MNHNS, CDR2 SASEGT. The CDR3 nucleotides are TGTGCCAGCAGTGAACTAGCGGGCTCCTACAATGAGCAGTTCTTC. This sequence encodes CASSELAGSYNEQFF.

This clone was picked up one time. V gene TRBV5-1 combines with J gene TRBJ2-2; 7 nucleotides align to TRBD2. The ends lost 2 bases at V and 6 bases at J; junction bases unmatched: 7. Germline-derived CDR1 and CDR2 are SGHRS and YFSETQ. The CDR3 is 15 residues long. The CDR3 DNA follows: TGCGCCAGCAGCTTTACTCAGGGACTATCCGGGGAGCTGTTTTTT. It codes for CASSFTQGLSGELFF.

The CDR3 DNA reads TGTGCCAGCAGCTTGGGACAGGGGGCGAATGAGCAGTTCTTC. Its protein product is CASSLGQGANEQFF. This rearrangement joins TRBV7-3 to TRBJ2-1, with 12 bases fitting TRBD1. CDR1 is SGHTA, CDR2 FQGTGA, per germline. Unmatched junction bases numbered 1, after V lost 3 bases and J lost 7 bases. The CDR3 runs 14 residues.